Listed here are 15 T cell receptor beta chains from one sample, sequenced in a study of T-cell reconstitution after alpha-beta-depleted transplantation in children. It was with unique molecular identifiers that the TCRbeta library was prepared. MiXCR was run by TCRdb on the PCR reads, yielding one entry per CDR3 protein. The sample records some 400,000 distinct CDR3 sequences, around 20% being singletons. Sequenced here: PBMCs from the stem cell graft donor, sampled from the stem cell graft. The source is a human donor who donated a stem cell graft to a child with acute myeloid leukemia.

The chain carries TRBV6-1 and TRBJ2-3, with TRBD2 identical over 7 bases. Germline assignment: CDR1 MNHNS and CDR2 SASEGT. CDR3 length equals 17 residues. V lost 8 bases to trimming and J lost 2 bases; unmatched junction nucleotides: 16. The CDR3 DNA reads TGTGCCAGCTCCGGCCCCGGGGGGAGATTGGTCACAGATACGCAGTATTTT. This encodes CASSGPGGRLVTDTQYF.

This clonotype was observed a handful of times. V gene TRBV11-1 combines with J gene TRBJ2-1; no clear D. The CDR3 consists of 20 residues. Looked up from germline, CDR1 is SGHAT and CDR2 is FQDESV (reference sequence). V was pared by 1 base and J by 10 bases, with 32 bases between. The CDR3 DNA reads TGTGCCAGCAGCTTAGAGAATAACTATGGATGGTTCCCCCCTTCGGAAGAGCAGTTCTTC. It encodes CASSLENNYGWFPPSEEQFF.

The chain uses TRBV12-3 or TRBV12-4 and TRBJ1-1; tentatively, D is TRBD1 (6 bases). The CDR3 spans 13 residues. The ends were cut back, 3 bases at V and 4 bases at J, with 9 bases in the middle. CDR3 protein: CASSFNRVTEAFF. CDR3 in DNA: TGTGCCAGCAGTTTCAACAGGGTCACTGAAGCTTTCTTT.

The chain joins TRBV5-5 to TRBJ2-6, with 7 nucleotides matching TRBD2. Germline CDR1 SGHKS, CDR2 YYEKEE (reference sequence). CDR3 size: 16 residues. With V trimmed by 6 bases and J by 3 bases, 9 bases remained unmatched. The CDR3 bases are TGTGCCAGCATCCGCGGGGGAGCGGATGGGGCCAACGTCCTGACTTTC. Its protein is CASIRGGADGANVLTF.

This clonotype was detected a few times. The chain has TRBV6-5 and TRBJ1-1; D not resolved. This CDR3 spans 16 amino acids. CDR1 MNHEY and CDR2 SVGAGI come from the germline V gene. Trimming shortened V by 0 bases and J by 0 bases, and 11 bases separated the two germline ends. The CDR3 loop is CASSYSARRMNTEAFF. The CDR3 nucleotides are TGTGCCAGCAGTTACTCGGCTCGGCGTATGAACACTGAAGCTTTCTTT.

In this sample, this clonotype turned up a few times. J is TRBJ2-2 and V is TRBV2; D may be TRBD2 (5 bases). Per the germline V gene, CDR1 is SNHLY and CDR2 is FYNNEI. The V gene lost 6 bases and the J gene lost 4 bases, with 12 bases spanning the gap. The CDR3 runs to 14 residues. The CDR3 DNA reads TGTGCCAGCAGCTTACTAGAAGGCACCGGGGAGCTGTTTTTT. Protein sequence: CASSLLEGTGELFF.

The chain carries TRBV6-2 or TRBV6-3 and TRBJ2-5; D uncertain. The CDR3 consists of 11 residues. Germline-derived CDR1 and CDR2 are MNHEY and SVGEGT. Trimming removed 7 bases from V and 7 bases from J, with 10 bases in between. The CDR3: CASTNEATQYF. CDR3 in DNA: TGTGCCAGCACCAACGAGGCGACCCAGTACTTC.

This chain connects TRBV20-1 to TRBJ2-5; TRBD2 aligns across 9 bases. The CDR3 has 14 amino acids. V dropped 4 bases and J dropped 3; count of bases not matched to a gene: 6. Germline values: CDR1 DFQATT, CDR2 SNEGSKA (reference sequence). DNA of the CDR3: TGCAGTGCTATGGTTAGCGGGGGAAAAGAGACCCAGTACTTC. It codes for CSAMVSGGKETQYF.

This clonotype was seen more than once but under ten times. The chain couples TRBV5-1 to TRBJ2-1; 14 positions agree with TRBD2. CDR1 and CDR2 from the germline V gene are SGHRS and YFSETQ. J was trimmed by 8 bases and V by 0 bases; bases with no gene match: 1. CDR3 length equals 15 residues. CDR3 residues: CASSLVGLAGDEQFF. Here the CDR3 DNA reads TGCGCCAGCAGCTTGGTGGGACTAGCGGGGGATGAGCAGTTCTTC. The full variable domain, completed using reference TRBV5-1 and TRBJ2-1, is KAGVTQTPRYLIKTRGQQVTLSCSPISGHRSVSWYQQTPGQGLQFLFEYFSETQRNKGNFPGRFSGRQFSNSRSEMNVSTLELGDSALYLCASSLVGLAGDEQFFGPGTRLTVL.

In this sample, this clonotype turned up many times. The CDR3: CATSRDQGTYEQYF. CDR3 DNA: TGTGCCACCAGCAGGGATCAGGGCACCTACGAGCAGTACTTC. The chain uses TRBV15 and TRBJ2-7; weak D call: TRBD1 (5 bases). CDR1 LNHNV and CDR2 YYDKDF come from the germline V gene (reference sequence). The CDR3 loop spans 14 amino acids. V lost 3 bases and J lost 2, with 11 bases in between.

Note on this clonotype: A much more abundant neighbour one base away suggests this may be a read error. V is TRBV20-1 and J is TRBJ2-7; D perhaps matches TRBD2 (6 bases). CDR3 length equals 14 residues. Germline V CDR1 and CDR2: DFQATT, SNEGSKA (reference sequence). Trimming removed 6 bases at V and 2 bases at J, with 17 bases between. As DNA, the CDR3 is TGCAGTGCGCACCTATCGGGAGTAGCCTACGAGCAGTACTTC. Encoded protein: CSAHLSGVAYEQYF.

This clonotype occurred a few times. The CDR3 nucleotides read TGTGCCAGCAGTCTTTCGGAGATTGCCGGGGAGCTGTTTTTT. This gives the protein CASSLSEIAGELFF. This chain connects TRBV7-3 to TRBJ2-2; D gene unclear. There are 14 residues in the CDR3. The germline V gene encodes CDR1 SGHTA and CDR2 FQGTGA. V was trimmed by 6 bases and J by 6 bases, leaving 14 bases between them.

The chain has TRBV5-1 and TRBJ2-7; possible D gene TRBD2, 7 bases. Trimming left V 6 bases short and J 5 bases short, with 15 bases between. Germline V gene sequence: CDR1 SGHRS, CDR2 YFSETQ. The CDR3 sequence is 13 residues long. CDR3 DNA sequence: TGCGCCAGCACTGAGGGGGGGGCCGACGAGCAGTACTTC. As protein: CASTEGGADEQYF.

The chain carries TRBV3-1 and TRBJ2-1, with D possibly matching TRBD2 (6 bases). Trimming stripped 0 bases from V and 0 bases from J, with 12 bases between. Germline-derived CDR1 and CDR2 are LGHDT and YNNKEL (reference sequence). This CDR3 region has 17 residues. CDR3 DNA: TGTGCCAGCAGCCAAGAACTAGCCGTGTACTCCTACAATGAGCAGTTCTTC. It is translated as CASSQELAVYSYNEQFF.

This clonotype has just a few counts. The chain has TRBV24-1 and TRBJ2-2, with D unclear. The V and J ends lost 4 bases and 5 bases respectively, with 10 bases between them. CDR1 and CDR2 from the germline V gene are KGHDR and SFDVKD. There are 14 residues in the CDR3. The CDR3 sequence is CATSEPEGTGELFF. The CDR3 DNA follows: TGTGCCACCAGTGAACCCGAAGGAACCGGGGAGCTGTTTTTT.